The 10 T cell receptor beta chains reported below all come from one sample, sequenced in a study of cytomegalovirus exposure and HLA in healthy donors. The PCR used 60 Vbeta and 13 Jbeta primers. Clones were read by immunoSEQ multiplex PCR, and TCRdb kept only the in-frame ones, dropping some. The sample holds over 30,000 clones, roughly 84% seen once. The specimen was PBMCs. These receptor sequences come from a woman aged 18 to 35 in good health and CMV-seronegative.

The CDR3 region has the DNA TGTGCCAGCAGCTTGGGACAGGGAGGGGAAAAACTGTTTTTT. Its protein product is CASSLGQGGEKLFF. The chain combines TRBV7-6 with TRBJ1-4, with 9 nucleotides matching TRBD1. V lost 3 bases and J lost 8; bases outside the gene matches: 4. This CDR3 region has 14 residues. The germline gives CDR1 SGHVS, CDR2 FNYEAQ.

Details on this clone: One end of the junction fails to match germline, which may point to a read error. The CDR3 is CSVVQGSNQPQNF. CDR3 nucleotide sequence: TGCAGCGTTGTACAGGGAAGCAATCAGCCCCAGAATTTT. This chain connects TRBV29-1 to TRBJ1-5, with D maybe TRBD1 (6 bases). The CDR3 has 13 amino acids. Germline CDR1 and CDR2: SQVTM and ANQGSEA.

Only a few counts were recorded for this clone. The genes are TRBV2 and TRBJ2-5, with 7 bases that match TRBD1. V trimming: 6 bases; J trimming: 5 bases; junction bases outside the gene matches: 9. The CDR3 length is 14 residues. Germline-derived CDR1 and CDR2 are SNHLY and FYNNEI. The CDR3 DNA reads TGTGCCAGCAGCGATCCGACAGGGAAGGAGACCCAGTACTTC. It yields the protein CASSDPTGKETQYF.

This clone was observed a few times. V usage is TRBV6-4 and J usage is TRBJ2-3; maybe TRBD2 (5 bases). CDR1 is MRHNA, CDR2 SNTAGT, per germline. This CDR3 is 13 amino acids long. Trimming removed 3 bases from V and 2 bases from J, with 6 bases in between. The CDR3 DNA reads as TGTGCCAGCAGTGAGCGGGTCACAGATACGCAGTATTTT. It specifies CASSERVTDTQYF.

The chain joins TRBV4-3 to TRBJ1-5; D perhaps matches TRBD1 (6 bases). The V and J ends lost 0 bases and 9 bases respectively, with 9 bases between them. The CDR3 extends over 13 amino acids. Germline V gives CDR1 LGHNA, CDR2 YSLEER. The CDR3 region has the DNA TGCGCCAGCAGCCAAGAAGGGGGTGCGCCCCAGCATTTT. Translating it yields CASSQEGGAPQHF.

The chain carries TRBV5-1 and TRBJ1-3; TRBD1 matches at 7 bases. The germline V gene encodes CDR1 SGHRS and CDR2 YFSETQ. The CDR3 loop spans 15 amino acids. After removal of 0 bases from V and 4 bases from J, the junction contained 4 bases not matched to a gene. The CDR3 spells CASSLETGSGNTIYF. In DNA, the CDR3 is TGCGCCAGCAGCTTGGAGACAGGGTCAGGAAACACCATATATTTT. Looking up the rest from reference TRBV5-1 and TRBJ1-3 gives the full variable domain: KAGVTQTPRYLIKTRGQQVTLSCSPISGHRSVSWYQQTPGQGLQFLFEYFSETQRNKGNFPGRFSGRQFSNSRSEMNVSTLELGDSALYLCASSLETGSGNTIYFGEGSWLTVV.

A word on this clone: Relative to the germline gene, one junction end is altered; a read error may explain this. The rearrangement uses TRBV2 and TRBJ1-2; D not resolved. CDR1 SNHLY and CDR2 FYNNEI come from the germline V gene. The CDR3 sequence is 14 residues long. CDR3 protein: CASRKSQNDYGYPF. CDR3 DNA: TGTGCCAGCAGAAAATCTCAGAACGACTATGGCTACCCCTTC.

This rearrangement joins TRBV19 to TRBJ2-6; possible D gene TRBD1, 5 bases. The V gene's germline CDR1 is LNHDA and CDR2 SQIVND (reference sequence). V was cut by 0 bases and J by 2 bases, with 8 bases left in between. This CDR3 is built from 16 residues. In DNA form, the CDR3 reads TGTGCCAGTAGTATAGATCTAGGGGCTGGGGCCAACGTCCTGACTTTC. Amino acid sequence: CASSIDLGAGANVLTF.

In its sample, this clone was seen once. The chain employs TRBV7-9 and TRBJ1-3, with unresolved D. Between the trimmed V and J ends, which lost 5 bases and 0 bases, there was a span of 8 bases. The CDR3 spans 14 residues. Germline CDR1 reads SEHNR; CDR2 reads FQNEAQ (reference sequence). CDR3: CASSRRDSGNTIYF. The CDR3 DNA reads as TGTGCCAGCAGCCGTCGGGACTCTGGAAACACCATATATTTT.

This clone was observed a handful of times. V usage is TRBV19 and J usage is TRBJ2-3, with D perhaps matching TRBD1 (6 bases). CDR1 LNHDA and CDR2 SQIVND come from the germline V gene (reference sequence). This CDR3 spans 13 amino acids. V was clipped by 5 bases and J by 14 bases, with 20 bases between them. Here the CDR3 reads CASSRFEGTRLYF. The CDR3 DNA reads TGTGCCAGTAGTCGGTTTGAAGGGACAAGACTGTATTTT.